The rows below give T cell receptor beta chains drawn from one sample of a study of blood T cells in healthy people across ages. MiXCR, applied by TCRdb to the 5' RACE reads, yields one record per CDR3 protein. The sample has approximately 830,000 distinct CDR3 sequences, 62% seen once. Sequencing input: blood. These receptors came from a man aged 30 to 39 in good health. Both conserved end residues are part of each CDR3. D genes are given only for firm matches. Only part of the rows carry a size: once, few, many, or a class if the clone is expanded.

V gene	D gene	J gene	clone size	CDR3 protein	CDR3 DNA
TRBV24-1	.	TRBJ2-3	few	CATSRGRGTDTQYF	TGTGCCACCAGCCGGGGCAGGGGAACAGATACGCAGTATTTT
TRBV4-3	.	TRBJ2-2	.	CASSQDKGQNTGELFF	TGCGCCAGCAGCCAAGATAAGGGCCAGAACACCGGGGAGCTGTTTTTT
TRBV9	TRBD2	TRBJ2-7	.	CASSVGLASGYEQYF	TGTGCCAGCAGCGTAGGACTAGCGTCTGGATACGAGCAGTACTTC
TRBV9	.	TRBJ2-1	.	CASSPFPGVAYNEQFF	TGTGCCAGCAGCCCCTTCCCGGGGGTGGCCTACAATGAGCAGTTCTTC
TRBV28	.	TRBJ2-5	.	CASSISISQETQYF	TGTGCCAGCAGTATATCGATCTCCCAAGAGACCCAGTACTTC
TRBV9	TRBD1	TRBJ2-5	.	CASSVKKEDRERETQYF	TGTGCCAGCAGCGTCAAAAAGGAGGACAGGGAGAGAGAGACCCAGTACTTC
TRBV5-1	.	TRBJ2-1	.	CASSPRQSFYNEQFF	TGCGCCAGCAGCCCCCGACAGAGCTTCTACAATGAGCAGTTCTTC
TRBV5-1	.	TRBJ2-7	.	CASSLEGLAPDEQYF	TGCGCCAGCAGCTTGGAGGGACTGGCGCCCGATGAGCAGTACTTC
TRBV6-2/TRBV6-3	.	TRBJ2-1	.	CASTDRDWYNEQFF	TGTGCCAGCACCGACCGGGACTGGTACAATGAGCAGTTCTTC
TRBV12-3/TRBV12-4	TRBD2	TRBJ2-1	.	CASSPSGRQFF	TGTGCCAGCAGCCCTAGCGGGAGACAGTTCTTC
TRBV12-3/TRBV12-4	TRBD1	TRBJ1-4	few	CASSPGQGTNEKLFF	TGTGCCAGCAGCCCCGGACAGGGTACTAATGAAAAACTGTTTTTT
TRBV11-2	.	TRBJ2-7	.	CASSFGDQDEQYF	TGTGCCAGCAGCTTTGGGGACCAAGACGAGCAGTACTTC
TRBV6-5	.	TRBJ2-3	.	CASSFLGADTQYF	TGTGCCAGCAGTTTTCTAGGGGCAGATACGCAGTATTTT
TRBV14	TRBD1	TRBJ2-4	.	CASSQELTGPLGEQYF	TGTGCCAGCAGCCAAGAACTGACAGGGCCCCTGGGGGAGCAGTACTTC
TRBV21-1	.	TRBJ2-7	few	CASSPLGGELITYEQYF	TGTGCCAGCAGCCCCCTTGGGGGGGAACTCATAACCTACGAGCAGTACTTC
TRBV10-3	TRBD1	TRBJ2-1	.	CAIRGQGARNEQFF	TGTGCCATCAGAGGACAGGGGGCGCGCAATGAGCAGTTCTTC
TRBV4-2	.	TRBJ1-4	.	CASSPRGGGSWNEKLFF	TGTGCCAGCAGCCCGAGGGGCGGGGGCTCGTGGAATGAAAAACTGTTTTTT
TRBV11-2	TRBD2	TRBJ2-3	few	CASSLDPQGLSSTDTQYF	TGTGCCAGCAGCTTAGATCCCCAGGGACTAAGTAGCACGGATACGCAGTATTTT
TRBV20-1	.	TRBJ2-3	.	CSPRRSSASTSTDTQYF	TGCAGTCCACGCCGGAGCTCGGCCTCTACTAGCACAGATACGCAGTATTTT
TRBV7-2	TRBD2	TRBJ2-7	.	CASSLAAGGQYF	TGTGCCAGCAGCTTAGCGGCGGGGGGGCAGTACTTC
TRBV15	.	TRBJ2-1	.	CATSRERVNEQFF	TGTGCCACCAGCAGAGAGAGGGTGAATGAGCAGTTCTTC
TRBV5-1	.	TRBJ2-3	few	CASSFVGRDTDTQYF	TGCGCCAGCAGCTTTGTGGGGAGAGACACAGATACGCAGTATTTT
TRBV7-3	TRBD2	TRBJ2-7	few	CASSLTPLAGITYEQYF	TGTGCCAGCAGCTTAACGCCCCTAGCGGGGATTACCTACGAGCAGTACTTC
TRBV7-9	TRBD1	TRBJ2-7	.	CASSPRDRSSSEQYF	TGTGCCAGCAGCCCCCGGGACAGGAGCTCCTCTGAGCAGTACTTC
TRBV14	TRBD2	TRBJ2-7	few	CASSPIGLAGSYEQYF	TGTGCCAGCAGCCCTATCGGACTAGCGGGTTCCTACGAGCAGTACTTC
TRBV6-1	.	TRBJ2-6	.	CASSELSRGANVLTF	TGTGCCAGCAGTGAACTCTCCAGGGGGGCCAACGTCCTGACTTTC
TRBV11-2	.	TRBJ1-4	once	CASSLERGRELFF	TGTGCCAGCAGCTTAGAACGGGGGCGCGAACTGTTTTTT
TRBV4-1	TRBD1	TRBJ2-7	.	CASSPRDSKVYEQYF	TGCGCCAGCAGCCCCCGGGACAGTAAGGTGTACGAGCAGTACTTC
TRBV21-1	.	TRBJ2-7	.	CASASVPVKRDLYEQYF	TGTGCCAGCGCCAGCGTCCCCGTTAAGCGGGACCTATACGAGCAGTACTTC
TRBV7-9	.	TRBJ2-1	few	CASRLREAGPNEQFF	TGTGCCAGCAGGTTAAGGGAGGCAGGTCCCAATGAGCAGTTCTTC
TRBV20-1	.	TRBJ2-1	.	CSARLRPNEQFF	TGCAGTGCTAGACTTCGGCCCAATGAGCAGTTCTTC
TRBV15	.	TRBJ1-4	.	CATSRGTAVNNEKLFF	TGTGCCACCAGCAGAGGTACAGCTGTTAATAATGAAAAACTGTTTTTT